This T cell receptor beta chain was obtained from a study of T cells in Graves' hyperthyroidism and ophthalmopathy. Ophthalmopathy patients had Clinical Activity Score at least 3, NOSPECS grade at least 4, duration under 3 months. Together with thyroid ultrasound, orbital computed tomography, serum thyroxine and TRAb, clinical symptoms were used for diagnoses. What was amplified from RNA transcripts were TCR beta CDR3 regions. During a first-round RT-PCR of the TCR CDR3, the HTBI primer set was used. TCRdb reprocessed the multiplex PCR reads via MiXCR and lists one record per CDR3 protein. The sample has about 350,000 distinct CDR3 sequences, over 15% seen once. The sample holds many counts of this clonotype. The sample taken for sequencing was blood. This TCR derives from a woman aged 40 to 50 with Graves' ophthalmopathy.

CDR3 region: CASSEWDSSLAKNIQYF. The CDR3 nucleotides are TGTGCCAGCAGTGAATGGGACAGCTCTTTAGCCAAAAACATTCAGTACTTC. V gene TRBV6-1 combines with J gene TRBJ2-4; 7 bases match TRBD1. CDR1 is MNHNS and CDR2 is SASEGT in the germline V gene. Trimming at V came to 2 bases and at J to 0 bases, leaving 7 bases not matched to a gene. This CDR3 comprises 17 residues.